This TCR beta chain emerged from a study of T cells in Graves' hyperthyroidism and ophthalmopathy. Regions amplified from RNA transcripts were the TCR beta CDR3 regions. When the TCR CDR3 underwent first-round RT-PCR, the HTBI primer set was used. TCRdb reprocessed the multiplex PCR reads with MiXCR, giving one entry per CDR3 protein. Here the sample spans 490,000 or so distinct CDR3 sequences, about 20% being singletons. Diagnosis rested on symptoms, serum thyroxine and TRAb, thyroid ultrasound, and orbital computed tomography. The PBMCs studied were ones that came from about 10 ml fresh peripheral blood. Germline CDR1 and CDR2: MGHRA and YSYEKL. V was clipped by 1 base and J by 6 bases, with 11 bases between them. The CDR3 is made up of 14 amino acids.

This receptor was identified in a woman aged 70-85 years with Graves' ophthalmopathy. The material sequenced was blood. The chain carries TRBV4-1 and TRBJ2-3; unclear D gene. CDR3 amino acids: CASSQGSSVDTQYF. DNA of the CDR3: TGCGCCAGCAGCCAAGGGTCGAGCGTTGATACGCAGTATTTT.